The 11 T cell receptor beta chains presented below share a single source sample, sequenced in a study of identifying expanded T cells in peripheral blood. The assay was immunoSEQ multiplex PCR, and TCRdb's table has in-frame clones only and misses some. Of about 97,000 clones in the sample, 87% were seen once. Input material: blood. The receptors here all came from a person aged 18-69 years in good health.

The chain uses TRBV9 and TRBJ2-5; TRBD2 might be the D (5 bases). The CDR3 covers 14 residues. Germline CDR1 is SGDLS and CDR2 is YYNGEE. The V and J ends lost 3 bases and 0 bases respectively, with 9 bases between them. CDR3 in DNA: TGTGCCAGCAGCGAGGGAGATAACCAAGAGACCCAGTACTTC. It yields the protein CASSEGDNQETQYF.

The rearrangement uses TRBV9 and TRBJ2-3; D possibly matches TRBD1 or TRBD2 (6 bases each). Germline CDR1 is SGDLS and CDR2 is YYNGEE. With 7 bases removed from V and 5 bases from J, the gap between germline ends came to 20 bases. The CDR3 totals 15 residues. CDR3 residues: CASGTHREARDTQYF. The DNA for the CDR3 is TGTGCCAGCGGGACTCACAGGGAGGCGAGAGATACGCAGTATTTT.

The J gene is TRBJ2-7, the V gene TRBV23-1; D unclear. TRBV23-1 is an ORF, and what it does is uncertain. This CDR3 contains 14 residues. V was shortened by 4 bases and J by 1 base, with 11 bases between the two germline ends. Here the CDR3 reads CASSRVCGSYEQYF. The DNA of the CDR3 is TGCGCCAGCAGTCGCGTTTGTGGGTCCTACGAGCAGTACTTC.

CDR3 protein: CASSPRGSTQVLSSYNEQFF. The CDR3 nucleotides are TGCGCCAGCAGCCCGAGGGGGTCCACCCAAGTTTTAAGCTCCTACAATGAGCAGTTCTTC. The chain couples TRBV4-1 to TRBJ2-1; D might be TRBD1 (6 bases). Germline V gene lookup returns CDR1 MGHRA and CDR2 YSYEKL. V lost 4 bases and J lost 0, with 25 bases in between. The CDR3 has 20 residues.

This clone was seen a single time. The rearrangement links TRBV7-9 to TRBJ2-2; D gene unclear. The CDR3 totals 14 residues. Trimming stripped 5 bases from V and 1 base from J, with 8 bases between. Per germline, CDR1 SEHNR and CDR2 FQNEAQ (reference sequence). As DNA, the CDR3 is TGTGCCAGCAGCCCCTCACTGAACACCGGGGAGCTGTTTTTT. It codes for CASSPSLNTGELFF.

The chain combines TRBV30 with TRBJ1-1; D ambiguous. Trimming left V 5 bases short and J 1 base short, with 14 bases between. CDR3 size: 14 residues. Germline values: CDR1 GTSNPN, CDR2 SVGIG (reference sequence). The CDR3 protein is CAWGPATRNTEAFF. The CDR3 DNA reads TGTGCCTGGGGCCCGGCCACCAGGAACACTGAAGCTTTCTTT.

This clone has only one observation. The CDR3 sequence is CASSLDARGTYGYTF. DNA for the CDR3: TGTGCCAGCAGCTTAGACGCCCGGGGAACCTATGGCTACACCTTC. The chain joins TRBV5-6 to TRBJ1-2; D call uncertain. V was trimmed by 2 bases and J by 4 bases, leaving 15 bases between them. Germline V CDR1 and CDR2: SGHDT, YYEEEE. The CDR3 sequence is 15 residues long.

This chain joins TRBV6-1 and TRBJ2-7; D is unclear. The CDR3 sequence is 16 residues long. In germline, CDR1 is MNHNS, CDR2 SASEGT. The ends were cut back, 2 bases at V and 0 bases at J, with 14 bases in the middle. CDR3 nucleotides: TGTGCCAGCAGTGAATTATTAAGGGCAGCCTCCTACGAGCAGTACTTC. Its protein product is CASSELLRAASYEQYF.

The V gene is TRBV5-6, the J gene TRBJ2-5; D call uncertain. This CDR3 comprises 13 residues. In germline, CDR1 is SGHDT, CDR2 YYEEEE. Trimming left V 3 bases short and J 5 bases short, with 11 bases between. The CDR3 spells CASSWGIQETQYF. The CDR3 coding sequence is TGTGCCAGCAGCTGGGGAATCCAGGAGACCCAGTACTTC. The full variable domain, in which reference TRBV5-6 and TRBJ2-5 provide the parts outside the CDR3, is DAGVTQSPTHLIKTRGQQVTLRCSPKSGHDTVSWYQQALGQGPQFIFQYYEEEERQRGNFPDRFSGHQFPNYSSELNVNALLLGDSALYLCASSWGIQETQYFGPGTRLLVL.

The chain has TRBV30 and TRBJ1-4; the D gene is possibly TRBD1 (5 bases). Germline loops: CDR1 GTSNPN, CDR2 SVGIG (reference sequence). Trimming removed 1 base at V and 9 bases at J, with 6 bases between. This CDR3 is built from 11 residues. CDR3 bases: TGTGCCTGGAGTGAGGGGAAAAAACTGTTTTTT. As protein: CAWSEGKKLFF.

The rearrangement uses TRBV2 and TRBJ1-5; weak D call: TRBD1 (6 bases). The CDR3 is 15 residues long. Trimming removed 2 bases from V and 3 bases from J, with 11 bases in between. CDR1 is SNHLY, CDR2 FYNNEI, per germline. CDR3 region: CASSEWGGPNQPQHF. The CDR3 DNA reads TGTGCCAGCAGTGAATGGGGGGGGCCCAATCAGCCCCAGCATTTT.